This TCR beta chain was captured in a study of beta chain features in type 1 diabetes. Since all of the isolated RNA was reverse transcribed, expressed TCRB transcripts were what got sequenced. Profiled with immunoSEQ multiplex PCR; TCRdb holds only in-frame clones, not every one. This table holds around 400,000 clones, more than 13% found once. The CDR3 runs to 13 residues. The V gene's germline CDR1 is SGHRS and CDR2 YFSETQ. Trimming took off 5 bases at V and 3 bases at J, with 10 bases between the two ends. This chain connects TRBV5-1 to TRBJ2-3; TRBD2 might be the D (5 bases). This clonotype originated in a woman aged 18-29 years in good health. The sample comprised naive CD4+ T cells from blood. The CDR3 DNA reads TGCGCCAGCAGTCCCGAGGGAACAGATACGCAGTATTTT. Its protein product is CASSPEGTDTQYF.